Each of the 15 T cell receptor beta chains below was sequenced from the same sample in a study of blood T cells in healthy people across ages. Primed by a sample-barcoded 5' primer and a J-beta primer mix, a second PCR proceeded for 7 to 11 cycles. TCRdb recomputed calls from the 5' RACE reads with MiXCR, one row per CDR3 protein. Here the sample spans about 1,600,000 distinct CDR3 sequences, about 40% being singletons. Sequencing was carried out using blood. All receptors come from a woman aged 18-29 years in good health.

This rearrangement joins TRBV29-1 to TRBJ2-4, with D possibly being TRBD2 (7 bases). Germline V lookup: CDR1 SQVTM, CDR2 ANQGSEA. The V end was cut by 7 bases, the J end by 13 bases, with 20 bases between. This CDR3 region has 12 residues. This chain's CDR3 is CSAYREGNEQYF. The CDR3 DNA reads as TGCAGCGCATACAGGGAGGGCAATGAGCAGTACTTC.

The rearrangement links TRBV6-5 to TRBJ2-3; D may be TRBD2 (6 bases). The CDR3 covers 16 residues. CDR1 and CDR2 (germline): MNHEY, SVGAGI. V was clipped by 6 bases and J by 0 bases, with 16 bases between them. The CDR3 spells CASSPDSGLSTDTQYF. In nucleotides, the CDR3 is TGTGCCAGCAGCCCGGATAGCGGTCTTAGCACAGATACGCAGTATTTT.

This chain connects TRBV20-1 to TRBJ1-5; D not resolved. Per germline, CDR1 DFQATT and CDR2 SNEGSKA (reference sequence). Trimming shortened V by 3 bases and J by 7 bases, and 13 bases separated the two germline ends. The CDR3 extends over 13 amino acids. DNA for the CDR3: TGCAGTGCTAGTCAGATTTTAGGGCAGCCCCAGCATTTT. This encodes CSASQILGQPQHF.

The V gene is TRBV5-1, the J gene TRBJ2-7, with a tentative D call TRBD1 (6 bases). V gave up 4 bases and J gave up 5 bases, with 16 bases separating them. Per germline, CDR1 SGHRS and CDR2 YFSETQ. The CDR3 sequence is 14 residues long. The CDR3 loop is CASSINPGADEQYF. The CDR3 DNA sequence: TGCGCCAGCAGCATAAACCCAGGGGCCGACGAGCAGTACTTC.

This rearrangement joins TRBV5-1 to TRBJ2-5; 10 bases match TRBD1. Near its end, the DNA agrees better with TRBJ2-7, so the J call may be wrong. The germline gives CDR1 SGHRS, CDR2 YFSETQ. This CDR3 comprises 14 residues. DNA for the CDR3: TGCGCCAGCATCCTGGGACAGGGGATCAACGAGCAGTACTTC. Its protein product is CASILGQGINEQYF.

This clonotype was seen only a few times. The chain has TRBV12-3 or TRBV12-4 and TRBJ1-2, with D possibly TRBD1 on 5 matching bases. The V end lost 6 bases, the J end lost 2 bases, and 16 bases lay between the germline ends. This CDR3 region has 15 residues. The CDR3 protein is CASSWGRGQNYGYTF. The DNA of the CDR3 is TGTGCCAGCAGCTGGGGGAGGGGTCAAAACTATGGCTACACCTTC.

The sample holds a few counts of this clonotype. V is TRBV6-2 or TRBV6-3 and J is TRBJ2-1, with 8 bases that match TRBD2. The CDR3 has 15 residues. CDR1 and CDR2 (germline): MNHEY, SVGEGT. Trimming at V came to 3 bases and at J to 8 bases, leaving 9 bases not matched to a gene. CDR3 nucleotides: TGTGCCAGCAGTTATCGTACGGGAGGGCCTTATGAGCAGTTCTTC. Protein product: CASSYRTGGPYEQFF.

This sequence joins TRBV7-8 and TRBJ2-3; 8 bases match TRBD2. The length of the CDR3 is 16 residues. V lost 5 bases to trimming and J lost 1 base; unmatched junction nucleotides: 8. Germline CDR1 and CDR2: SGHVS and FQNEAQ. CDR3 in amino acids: CASSPPTSGRTDTQYF. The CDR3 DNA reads TGTGCCAGCAGCCCTCCTACTAGCGGCCGCACAGATACGCAGTATTTT.

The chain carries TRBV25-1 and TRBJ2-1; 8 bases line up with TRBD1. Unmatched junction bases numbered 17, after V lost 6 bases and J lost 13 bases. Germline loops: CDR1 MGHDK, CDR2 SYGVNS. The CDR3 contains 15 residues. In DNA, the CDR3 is TGTGCCAGCAGCGTTCCTCAGGGGGCAGAAGAGACCCAGTTCTTC. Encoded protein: CASSVPQGAEETQFF.

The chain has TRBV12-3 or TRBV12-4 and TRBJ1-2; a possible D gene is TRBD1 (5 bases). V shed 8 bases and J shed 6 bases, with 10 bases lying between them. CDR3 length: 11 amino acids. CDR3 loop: CASEGRDGYTF. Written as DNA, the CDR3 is TGTGCCAGCGAGGGACGAGATGGCTACACCTTC.

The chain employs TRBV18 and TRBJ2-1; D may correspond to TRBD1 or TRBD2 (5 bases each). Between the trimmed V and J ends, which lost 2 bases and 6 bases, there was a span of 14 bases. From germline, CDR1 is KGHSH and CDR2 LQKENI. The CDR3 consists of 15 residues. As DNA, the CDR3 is TGTGCCAGCTCACCAATCGGGGCGTCGGGCAATGAGCAGTTCTTC. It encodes CASSPIGASGNEQFF. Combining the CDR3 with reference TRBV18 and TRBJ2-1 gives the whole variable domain NAGVMQNPRHLVRRRGQEARLRCSPMKGHSHVYWYRQLPEEGLKFMVYLQKENIIDESGMPKERFSAEFPKEGPSILRIQQVVRGDSAAYFCASSPIGASGNEQFFGPGTRLTVL.

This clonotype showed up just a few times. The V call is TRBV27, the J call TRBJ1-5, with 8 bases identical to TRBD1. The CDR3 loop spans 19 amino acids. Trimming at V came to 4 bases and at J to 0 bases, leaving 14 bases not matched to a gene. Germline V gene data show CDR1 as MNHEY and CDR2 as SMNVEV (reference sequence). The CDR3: CASSSGTGHHLNSNQPQHF. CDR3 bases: TGTGCCAGCAGTTCGGGGACAGGCCACCACCTTAATAGCAATCAGCCCCAGCATTTT.

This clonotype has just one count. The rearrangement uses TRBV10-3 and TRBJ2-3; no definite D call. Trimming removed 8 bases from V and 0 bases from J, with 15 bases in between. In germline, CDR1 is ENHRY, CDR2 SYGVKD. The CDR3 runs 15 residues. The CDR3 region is CAIVLSSGSTDTQYF. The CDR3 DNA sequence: TGTGCCATCGTGCTCAGCAGTGGGAGCACAGATACGCAGTATTTT.

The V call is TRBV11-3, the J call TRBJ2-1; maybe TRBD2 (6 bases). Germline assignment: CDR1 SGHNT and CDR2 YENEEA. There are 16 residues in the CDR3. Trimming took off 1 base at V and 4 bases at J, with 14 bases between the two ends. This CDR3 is CASSLGVAAPYNEQFF. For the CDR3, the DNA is TGTGCCAGCAGCTTAGGGGTAGCGGCCCCATACAATGAGCAGTTCTTC.

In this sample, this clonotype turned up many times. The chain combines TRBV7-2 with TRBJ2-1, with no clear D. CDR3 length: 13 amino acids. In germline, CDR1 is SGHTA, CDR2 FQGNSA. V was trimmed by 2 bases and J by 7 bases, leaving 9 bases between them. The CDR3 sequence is CASSLSVVNEQFF. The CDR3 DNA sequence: TGTGCCAGCAGCTTAAGCGTCGTGAATGAGCAGTTCTTC.